Reported below is one T cell receptor (beta chain). The antigen remains unidentified. Germline CDR1 reads MNHNY; CDR2 reads SVGAGI (reference sequence). This CDR3 region has 13 residues. Trimming stripped 4 bases from V and 1 base from J, with 8 bases between. Produced via immunoSEQ multiplex PCR; TCRdb's table is partial and in-frame only. The sample contains 150,000 to 200,000 clones, about 83% of which appear only once. The sample belongs to a study of Ad26.COV2.S vaccination and SARS-CoV-2 variants. Study outcomes and limitations: A substantial breadth of spike-specific CD8+ and CD4+ T cell responses after vaccination has been reported. For non-spike TCRs, breadth in vaccine recipients resembled that in placebo recipients.

The sample in question was peripheral blood, obtained after recovery from COVID-19. This TCR was recovered from a human donor who had recovered from COVID-19. J is TRBJ2-7 and V is TRBV6-6; D call uncertain. As DNA, the CDR3 is TGTGCCAGCAGTTTTGCGGAATCCTACGAGCAGTACTTC. This gives the protein CASSFAESYEQYF.